This entry describes one T cell receptor beta chain. Its antigen is unidentified. Included in the TCR beta cDNA libraries were unique molecular identifiers. TCRdb used MiXCR to reprocess the PCR reads, holding one entry per CDR3 protein. The sample holds approximately 250,000 distinct CDR3 sequences; around 34% are singletons and the top ten take more than 4%. This entry belongs to a study of post-analysis software for immune sequencing data. Study-level findings and limits: The five TRBV segments detected at higher frequency in patients than in controls included TRBV5-6, TRBV5-1 and TRBV20-1.

The CDR3 covers 15 residues. Germline V gene sequence: CDR1 MNHEY, CDR2 SVGEGT. V was trimmed by 7 bases and J by 2 bases, leaving 15 bases between them. The genes are TRBV6-2 or TRBV6-3 and TRBJ1-5, with D unclear. The clonotype comes from a girl aged 10 to 17 with multiple sclerosis. The material sequenced was blood. CDR3 DNA: TGTGCCAGCACCCGAGTAGGTGCTGGCAATCAGCCCCAGCATTTT. Protein sequence: CASTRVGAGNQPQHF.